A selection of T cell receptor beta chains follows, all from one sample in a study of blood T cell repertoires in COVID-19. Profiling relied on immunoSEQ multiplex PCR, and the TCRdb table lists in-frame clones only, not all of them. The sample has about 150,000 clones, 70% to 90% seen once. The sample was PBMCs or T cells enriched from blood (not recorded which). The receptors stem from a man in his fifties or sixties who had recovered from COVID-19. The CDR3 runs from the conserved cysteine through the conserved F or W. Fields, in order: clone size, J gene, V gene, D gene, CDR3 protein, CDR3 DNA. The D gene is left open where the match is weak. Clone size is shown for a subset of rows, as once, few, many or a class of expanded clone.

clone_size: -
j_call: TRBJ1-5
v_call: TRBV28
d_call: -
cdr3_aa: CASRETEPNQPQHF
cdr3_nt: TGTGCCAGCCGCGAGACAGAGCCAAATCAGCCCCAGCATTTT

clone_size: -
j_call: TRBJ1-2
v_call: TRBV9
d_call: -
cdr3_aa: CASSLTPGGAGHHGYTF
cdr3_nt: TGTGCCAGCAGCCTCACCCCGGGGGGCGCGGGTCACCATGGCTACACCTTC

clone_size: -
j_call: TRBJ2-5
v_call: TRBV3-1/TRBV3-2
d_call: TRBD2
cdr3_aa: CASSQGGTSGGQETQYF
cdr3_nt: TGTGCCAGCAGCCAAGGGGGGACTAGCGGGGGCCAAGAGACCCAGTACTTC

clone_size: -
j_call: TRBJ1-3
v_call: TRBV28
d_call: -
cdr3_aa: CASSLRGSLGNTIYF
cdr3_nt: TGTGCCAGCAGCCTCCGGGGAAGCCTCGGAAACACCATATATTTT

clone_size: -
j_call: TRBJ1-1
v_call: TRBV7-2
d_call: -
cdr3_aa: CASIKTTVNTEAFF
cdr3_nt: TGTGCCAGCATCAAAACGACAGTGAACACTGAAGCTTTCTTT

clone_size: -
j_call: TRBJ1-1
v_call: TRBV18
d_call: -
cdr3_aa: CASSPLKEGTEAFF
cdr3_nt: TGTGCCAGCTCACCTTTGAAAGAGGGAACTGAAGCTTTCTTT

clone_size: -
j_call: TRBJ1-2
v_call: TRBV4-2
d_call: -
cdr3_aa: CASSQVQGANYGYTF
cdr3_nt: TGTGCCAGCAGCCAAGTACAGGGAGCTAACTATGGCTACACCTTC

clone_size: -
j_call: TRBJ2-7
v_call: TRBV7-3
d_call: TRBD2
cdr3_aa: CASSLTGLHNYEQYF
cdr3_nt: TGTGCCAGCAGCCTAACGGGACTACATAACTACGAGCAGTACTTC

clone_size: -
j_call: TRBJ1-2
v_call: TRBV28
d_call: -
cdr3_aa: CASSLAGTYGYTF
cdr3_nt: TGTGCCAGCAGTTTAGCAGGGACTTATGGCTACACCTTC

clone_size: -
j_call: TRBJ1-1
v_call: TRBV11-3
d_call: TRBD1
cdr3_aa: CASSSPGQAFGFF
cdr3_nt: TGTGCCAGCAGCTCACCGGGACAGGCCTTCGGTTTCTTT

clone_size: -
j_call: TRBJ1-4
v_call: TRBV7-9
d_call: -
cdr3_aa: CASSLQGFNEKLFF
cdr3_nt: TGTGCCAGCAGCTTACAGGGTTTTAATGAAAAACTGTTTTTT

clone_size: once
j_call: TRBJ1-1
v_call: TRBV19
d_call: -
cdr3_aa: CASSIDRGTEAFF
cdr3_nt: TGTGCCAGTAGTATAGATCGGGGCACTGAAGCTTTCTTT

clone_size: -
j_call: TRBJ1-1
v_call: TRBV6-5
d_call: TRBD1
cdr3_aa: CASSTDRGRAEAFF
cdr3_nt: TGTGCCAGCAGTACGGACAGGGGGCGAGCTGAAGCTTTCTTT

clone_size: -
j_call: TRBJ1-2
v_call: TRBV15
d_call: TRBD1
cdr3_aa: CATSSPGTGSYGYTF
cdr3_nt: TGTGCCACCAGCAGCCCCGGGACAGGGTCTTATGGCTACACCTTC

clone_size: -
j_call: TRBJ1-1
v_call: TRBV6-2/TRBV6-3
d_call: -
cdr3_aa: CASSYSPGAKAFF
cdr3_nt: TGTGCCAGCAGTTACTCGCCAGGGGCAAAAGCTTTCTTT

clone_size: -
j_call: TRBJ1-5
v_call: TRBV19
d_call: -
cdr3_aa: CASTPEGGPNQPQHF
cdr3_nt: TGTGCCAGTACCCCTGAGGGCGGACCCAATCAGCCCCAGCATTTT

clone_size: -
j_call: TRBJ1-2
v_call: TRBV15
d_call: -
cdr3_aa: CATSRAPGRGMYGYTF
cdr3_nt: TGTGCCACCAGCAGAGCTCCAGGAAGGGGGATGTATGGCTACACCTTC

clone_size: -
j_call: TRBJ1-3
v_call: TRBV19
d_call: -
cdr3_aa: CASTRDFGSGNTIYF
cdr3_nt: TGTGCCAGTACCCGGGACTTCGGCTCTGGAAACACCATATATTTT

clone_size: -
j_call: TRBJ1-1
v_call: TRBV4-1
d_call: TRBD1
cdr3_aa: CASSQARDRNTEAFF
cdr3_nt: TGCGCCAGCAGCCAAGCCCGGGACAGAAACACTGAAGCTTTCTTT

clone_size: -
j_call: TRBJ2-2
v_call: TRBV4-1
d_call: TRBD2
cdr3_aa: CASSQVFAGGTGELFF
cdr3_nt: TGCGCCAGCAGCCAAGTTTTTGCGGGGGGAACCGGGGAGCTGTTTTTT

clone_size: -
j_call: TRBJ2-7
v_call: TRBV19
d_call: TRBD2
cdr3_aa: CASSISSTSHPYEQYF
cdr3_nt: TGTGCCAGTAGTATTAGTTCGACTAGCCACCCCTACGAGCAGTACTTC

clone_size: -
j_call: TRBJ2-3
v_call: TRBV7-8
d_call: TRBD2
cdr3_aa: CASSRWGTGAGGIDTQYF
cdr3_nt: TGTGCCAGCAGCCGGTGGGGGACTGGAGCGGGAGGAATAGATACGCAGTATTTT

clone_size: -
j_call: TRBJ1-1
v_call: TRBV6-5
d_call: -
cdr3_aa: CASKKPRGNTEAFF
cdr3_nt: TGTGCCAGCAAAAAGCCCAGGGGAAACACTGAAGCTTTCTTT

clone_size: few
j_call: TRBJ1-5
v_call: TRBV18
d_call: -
cdr3_aa: CASSPPPGIGEQPQHF
cdr3_nt: TGTGCCAGCTCACCTCCCCCAGGGATTGGGGAACAGCCCCAGCATTTT

clone_size: -
j_call: TRBJ2-1
v_call: TRBV28
d_call: -
cdr3_aa: CASSPQWTATSSYNEQFF
cdr3_nt: TGTGCCAGCAGTCCCCAATGGACAGCAACCAGCTCCTACAATGAGCAGTTCTTC

clone_size: -
j_call: TRBJ1-6
v_call: TRBV28
d_call: TRBD1
cdr3_aa: CASSSGQGSSPLHF
cdr3_nt: TGTGCCAGCAGTTCGGGACAGGGGTCTTCACCCCTCCACTTT

clone_size: -
j_call: TRBJ1-1
v_call: TRBV3-1/TRBV3-2
d_call: TRBD1
cdr3_aa: CASSPPGGAGTEAFF
cdr3_nt: TGTGCCAGCAGCCCCCCAGGGGGCGCGGGGACTGAAGCTTTCTTT

clone_size: -
j_call: TRBJ2-5
v_call: TRBV7-8
d_call: TRBD2
cdr3_aa: CASSLGLGSYQETQYF
cdr3_nt: TGTGCCAGCAGCCTTGGACTAGGGTCGTACCAAGAGACCCAGTACTTC

clone_size: once
j_call: TRBJ2-7
v_call: TRBV6-6
d_call: -
cdr3_aa: CASSYDATSYEQYF
cdr3_nt: TGTGCCAGCAGTTACGATGCTACGTCCTACGAGCAGTACTTC

clone_size: -
j_call: TRBJ1-5
v_call: TRBV7-9
d_call: -
cdr3_aa: CASSPGVNQPQHF
cdr3_nt: TGTGCCAGCAGCCCAGGGGTAAATCAGCCCCAGCATTTT

clone_size: -
j_call: TRBJ1-2
v_call: TRBV28
d_call: -
cdr3_aa: CASSFLGGSYGYTF
cdr3_nt: TGTGCCAGCAGTTTTTTAGGCGGATCCTATGGCTACACCTTC

clone_size: -
j_call: TRBJ2-1
v_call: TRBV7-2
d_call: TRBD2
cdr3_aa: CASSLAGTSGGPYNEQLF
cdr3_nt: TGTGCCAGCAGCTTAGCGGGGACTAGCGGGGGGCCTTACAATGAGCAGCTCTTC